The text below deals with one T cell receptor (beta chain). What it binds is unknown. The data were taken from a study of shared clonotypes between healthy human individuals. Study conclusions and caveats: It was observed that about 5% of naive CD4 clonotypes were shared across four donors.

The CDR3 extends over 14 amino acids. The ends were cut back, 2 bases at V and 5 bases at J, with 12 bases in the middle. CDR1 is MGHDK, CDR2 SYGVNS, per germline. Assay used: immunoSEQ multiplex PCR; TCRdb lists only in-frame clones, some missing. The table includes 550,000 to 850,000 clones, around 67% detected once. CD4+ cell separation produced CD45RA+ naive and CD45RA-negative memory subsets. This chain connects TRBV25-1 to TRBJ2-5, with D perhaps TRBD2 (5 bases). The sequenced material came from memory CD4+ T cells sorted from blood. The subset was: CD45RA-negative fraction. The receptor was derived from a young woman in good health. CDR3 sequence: CASSETRGRETQYF. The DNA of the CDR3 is TGTGCCAGCAGTGAAACCCGAGGGCGTGAGACCCAGTACTTC. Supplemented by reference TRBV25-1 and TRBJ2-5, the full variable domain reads EADIYQTPRYLVIGTGKKITLECSQTMGHDKMYWYQQDPGMELHLIHYSYGVNSTEKGDLSSESTVSRIRTEHFPLTLESARPSHTSQYLCASSETRGRETQYFGPGTRLLVL.